This paragraph covers one T cell receptor beta chain sequence. In its sample, this clonotype was seen once. Its target antigen remains unknown. No base quality information exists; no much larger clone differs at one position. Just one read gives weak support. This sample was taken from a study of T cells in Graves' hyperthyroidism and ophthalmopathy (dated by TCRdb to between 2017 and 2020). Regarding the study in general: Peripheral blood samples were taken at the time of initial diagnosis, prior to any treatment. A discovery cohort of about 95 patients, approximately 44 with Graves' ophthalmopathy and over 55 with stable Graves' hyperthyroidism, was used to find distinguishing TCR V-J signatures. Whether ophthalmopathy could be predicted prospectively was tested in an independent validation cohort made up of under 20 hyperthyroidism patients plus 17 patients who later progressed to ophthalmopathy. For training and testing, the roughly 100 patients in the discovery cohort were randomly divided in a 7:3 ratio. In addition, the study compared T-cell repertoires in thyroid tissue and in blood from roughly 6 Graves' hyperthyroidism patients. After sampling, hyperthyroidism patients received methimazole starting at 30 mg daily, and ophthalmopathy patients received high-dose intravenous methylprednisolone. TCR Vbeta CDR3 sequencing of some 140 peripheral blood samples (43 ophthalmopathy, about 74 hyperthyroidism and roughly 17 progressor patients) is reported in the paper.

Amplification of TCR beta CDR3 regions was carried out from RNA transcripts. The first round of RT-PCR for the TCR CDR3 was performed with the HTBI primer set and the Qiagen OneStep RT-PCR kit. Libraries were constructed in a second round of multiplex PCR, after which size selection and purification were carried out. Libraries were sequenced paired-end with 100 bp reads on an Illumina HiSeq2000. As for the authors' bioinformatics: SOAPnuke was used to process the raw data, with reads discarded if the reads contained adapters or uncalled bases, had a mean Phred below 15, or lacked an exact constant-primer or identifier match. High-quality paired reads were merged with COPE v1.2.5, and unique nucleotide sequences were defined as clonotypes. MiTCR v1.1 was used to align the clonotypes against IMGT TRBV, TRBD and TRBJ reference segments. Only V-J combinations with frequency above 0.0001, covering 99% to 99.2% of repertoires, were analysed. A TCS score was defined as the ratio of F50 (clonal expansion) to E x V (chaos), with BLOSUM62-based TCRdist applied between CDR3 peptides within each V-J. Welch's t-statistics and random forest reduced just over 500 V-J features to 13, which were used in a naive Bayes classifier (R e1071). TCRdb handled the public reads itself, with Q25 trimming in fastp and clone calling in MiXCR, and kept productive beta chains. Each record represents a unique CDR3 protein, reported with the most common genes and DNA among its rows. The V and J calls were determined by TCRdb, not by the authors. Here the sample has some 460,000 distinct CDR3 sequences; 15% to 18% occur a single time. Jointly, the top ten make up 12% to 15% of the sample.

Clipping removes 4 bases from V and 3 bases from J, with 9 as the unmatched junction base count. CDR1 SGHDN and CDR2 FVKESK were looked up in the germline V gene. Including cysteine and phenylalanine, the CDR3 has 16 amino acids. Of all the DNA, just the CDR3 is kept, 48 bases in frame from base 1. Study-wide conclusions, independent of this receptor: Sample size was not statistically predetermined, and blinding of investigators to group allocation was not performed. During validation, the model predicted progression to ophthalmopathy a median of approximately six months ahead of onset, with 70.59% sensitivity and under 85% specificity. A 13 V-J signature model separated ophthalmopathy from stable hyperthyroidism, with 87.88% sensitivity and roughly 82% specificity in cross-validation and 80%/75% in testing. Most expanded thyroid clonotypes (frequency above 0.001) were also detected in blood, a finding suggesting that blood repertoires may reflect thyroid immune responses.

Graves' hyperthyroidism was defined as stable when no progression to ophthalmopathy occurred over 18 months of follow-up. Hyperthyroidism patients were aged 18 to 65 years and newly diagnosed, with disease duration of less than 2 months. Exclusion was applied to patients with uncontrolled infections, other autoimmune diseases, pregnancy or lactation. Diagnoses were established on the basis of clinical symptoms, serum thyroxine and TRAb, thyroid ultrasound, and orbital computed tomography. PBMCs were separated from 8 to 10 ml of fresh peripheral blood using Ficoll-Paque density gradient centrifugation. Total RNA was extracted with Trizol reagent, and quality was checked on an Agilent 2100 Bioanalyzer.

Sequencing used blood. This TCR was sampled from a woman between 18 and 29 years old with Graves' hyperthyroidism. Recombination joined TRBV14 with TRBJ2-3, with 8 central nucleotides matching TRBD2. The CDR3 in this case is CASSRLSGGRTDTQYF. The sequenced DNA: TGTGCCAGCAGCCGACTCAGCGGGGGACGGACAGATACGCAGTATTTT. The full variable domain, with segments outside the CDR3 supplied by the reference TRBV14 and TRBJ2-3 proteins, appears as EAGVTQFPSHSVIEKGQTVTLRCDPISGHDNLYWYRRVMGKEIKFLLHFVKESKQDESGMPNNRFLAERTGGTYSTLKVQPAELEDSGVYFCASSRLSGGRTDTQYFGPGTRLTVL.